This is a list of T cell receptor beta chains from one sample in a study of CD8+CD57+ T cells in acquired aplastic anemia. TCRdb used MiXCR to reprocess the reads, holding one entry per CDR3 protein. The profile shows 100,000 to 150,000 distinct CDR3 sequences, 55% to 60% of them singletons. The sequenced sample was sorted CD4+, CD8+, or CD8+CD57+ T cells (not recorded which) from PBMCs. The receptors here all came from a human donor with aplastic anemia. CDR3s include the opening cysteine and the closing phenylalanine or tryptophan. A D gene is named only where the DNA matches it firmly. Only some rows state a clone size, as once, few, many or a class for expanded clones.

TRBV5-1	TRBJ2-1	TRBD1	NA	TGCGCCAGCAGCTTAGGACAGGGATACTACAATGAGCAGTTCTTC	CASSLGQGYYNEQFF
TRBV15	TRBJ2-1	TRBD1	many	TGTGCCACCAGCAGATTCCCTCCCGGGACAGTGACGGATAGTGAGCAGTTCTTC	CATSRFPPGTVTDSEQFF
TRBV7-2	TRBJ1-2	NA	once	TGTGCCAGCAGCTTAGGAGGGCCCGCTAACTATGGCTACACCTTC	CASSLGGPANYGYTF
TRBV2	TRBJ2-7	NA	NA	TGTGCCAGCAGTTCAGGGCCCCCCTCCTACGAGCAGTACTTC	CASSSGPPSYEQYF
TRBV7-2	TRBJ1-1	TRBD1	once	TGTGCCAGCAGCTTTAGGGACAGAAAGAACACTGAAGCTTTCTTT	CASSFRDRKNTEAFF
TRBV11-1	TRBJ2-1	TRBD1	NA	TGTGCCAGCAGCTTAGTTGGGGACAGGGGGCACAATGAGCAGTTCTTC	CASSLVGDRGHNEQFF
TRBV24-1	TRBJ1-4	NA	NA	TGTGCCACCAGCCGGGTCTCTAATGAAAAACTGTTTTTT	CATSRVSNEKLFF
TRBV20-1	TRBJ2-2	NA	many	TGCAGTGCTAGATTGGGGCAGGCGGACACCGGGGAGCTGTTTTTT	CSARLGQADTGELFF
TRBV7-9	TRBJ1-2	NA	NA	TGTGCCAGCGGCATCACAGGGAGCGGCTACACCTTC	CASGITGSGYTF
TRBV5-1	TRBJ2-6	NA	NA	TGCGCCAGCAGCCAGGGCAGGGCCGGGGCCAACGTCCTGACTTTC	CASSQGRAGANVLTF
TRBV29-1	TRBJ2-2	NA	many	TGCAGCGTGAGAAGGCCGAACACCGGGGAGCTGTTTTTT	CSVRRPNTGELFF
TRBV10-2	TRBJ1-1	NA	once	TGCGCCAGCAGTGAGGGGAATCTATGGGAACAAGCTTTCTTT	CASSEGNLWEQAFF
TRBV15	TRBJ2-1	TRBD1	NA	TGTGCCACCAGCGGCGACCGGGACAGGGATTACAATGAGCAGTTCTTC	CATSGDRDRDYNEQFF
TRBV7-3	TRBJ2-2	NA	NA	TGTGCCAGCAGACAAGACGGGGAGCTGTTTTTT	CASRQDGELFF
TRBV19	TRBJ1-6	NA	NA	TGTGCCAGTACCGTCGGGAGCTCCTACAATCCACCCCTCCACTTT	CASTVGSSYNPPLHF
TRBV2	TRBJ2-7	TRBD2	medium-sized	TGTGCCAGTTCCAGGGACTACACCTCCTACGAGCAGTACTTC	CASSRDYTSYEQYF
TRBV15	TRBJ2-5	NA	NA	TGTGCCACCAGCAGTGGTCCCAGCGCCGGCGATGGAGAGACCCAGTACTTC	CATSSGPSAGDGETQYF
TRBV19	TRBJ1-1	NA	few	TGTGCCAGTAGCTTAATCAGGGGCACTGAAGCTTTCTTT	CASSLIRGTEAFF
TRBV4-1	TRBJ2-7	TRBD1	many	TGCGCCAGCAGCCGGTCCGGGACAGGGGTGGCCGAGCAGTACTTC	CASSRSGTGVAEQYF
TRBV24-1	TRBJ2-2	NA	NA	TGTGCCACCAGTGCCAGATCGAACACCGGGGAGCTGTTTTTT	CATSARSNTGELFF
TRBV19	TRBJ2-1	NA	NA	TGTGCCAGCACCGGGGGGCAAGAGCAGTTCTTC	CASTGGQEQFF
TRBV10-3	TRBJ2-2	NA	NA	TGTGCCATCAATGGGGAAGCGAACACCGGGGAGCTGTTTTTT	CAINGEANTGELFF
TRBV5-5	TRBJ1-4	NA	NA	TGTGCCAGCAGCTTGTCCCCAGGTGATGATGAAAAACTGTTTTTT	CASSLSPGDDEKLFF
TRBV11-1	TRBJ1-1	TRBD1	NA	TGTGCCAGCAGCTTAGGTGGGGCAGGGGGAAACACTGAAGCTTTCTTT	CASSLGGAGGNTEAFF
TRBV7-8	TRBJ1-2	NA	few	TGTGCCAGCAGCTTAGGTGGGGGCTATGGCTACACCTTC	CASSLGGGYGYTF
TRBV20-1	TRBJ1-5	NA	once	TGCAGTGCTTCGCCACGGGACAAGCCCTATCAGCCCCAGCATTTT	CSASPRDKPYQPQHF
TRBV2	TRBJ2-7	TRBD2	few	TGTGCCAGCAGCGTAGTAGCGGGGCGGGAGCAGTACTTC	CASSVVAGREQYF
TRBV30	TRBJ1-2	TRBD1	NA	TGTGCCTGGGGAACGGGACAGAGGGCATATGGCTACACCTTC	CAWGTGQRAYGYTF
TRBV24-1	TRBJ2-7	TRBD2	NA	TGTGCCACCAGTGATTTGCGAGTACTAGCGGACTCCTACGAGCAGTACTTC	CATSDLRVLADSYEQYF
TRBV6-1	TRBJ2-1	NA	NA	TGTGCCAGCGGTGGCGATGAGCAGTTCTTC	CASGGDEQFF
TRBV20-1	TRBJ2-7	TRBD1	once	TGCAGTGCTAGAGGACAGGGAAACAGGGACGAGCAGTACTTC	CSARGQGNRDEQYF
TRBV9	TRBJ2-3	TRBD2	few	TGTGCCAGCAGCGTAGCTAGCGGGGGACCAGATACGCAGTATTTT	CASSVASGGPDTQYF